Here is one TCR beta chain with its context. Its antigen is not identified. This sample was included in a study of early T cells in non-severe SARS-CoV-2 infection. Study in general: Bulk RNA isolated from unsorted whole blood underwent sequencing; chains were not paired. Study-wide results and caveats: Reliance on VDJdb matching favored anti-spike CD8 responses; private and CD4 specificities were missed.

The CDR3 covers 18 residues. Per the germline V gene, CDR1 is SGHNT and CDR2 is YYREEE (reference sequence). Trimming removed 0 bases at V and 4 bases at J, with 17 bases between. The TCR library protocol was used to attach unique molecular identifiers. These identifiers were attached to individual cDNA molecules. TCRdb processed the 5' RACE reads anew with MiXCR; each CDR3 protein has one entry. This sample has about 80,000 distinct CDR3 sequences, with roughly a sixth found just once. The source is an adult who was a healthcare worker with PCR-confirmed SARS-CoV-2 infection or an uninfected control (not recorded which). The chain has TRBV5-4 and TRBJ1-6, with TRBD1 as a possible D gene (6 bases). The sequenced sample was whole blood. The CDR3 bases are TGTGCCAGCAGCTTGGACCCTCCTAATCAGGGGTATAATTCACCCCTCCACTTT. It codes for CASSLDPPNQGYNSPLHF.